The source of this T cell receptor (beta chain) is a study of blood T cell repertoires in COVID-19. Some clones are missing from TCRdb's copy, which holds only in-frame ones; the method was immunoSEQ multiplex PCR. There are about 87,000 clones in the sample; about 85% occur only once, and approximately 2.8% lies in the top ten. In germline, CDR1 is GTSNPN, CDR2 SVGIG (reference sequence). This CDR3 is built from 12 residues. Trimming cost V 5 bases and J 3 bases, with 10 bases left between them. The chain has TRBV30 and TRBJ1-1; tentatively, D is TRBD1 (5 bases). Sequencing was carried out using peripheral blood. This clonotype was obtained from a woman older than 75 with COVID-19, enrolled during active disease. As DNA, the CDR3 is TGTGCCTGGGACAGACAGTACACTGAAGCTTTCTTT. Protein: CAWDRQYTEAFF. Complete variable domain (other parts from reference TRBV30 and TRBJ1-1): SQTIHQWPATLVQPVGSPLSLECTVEGTSNPNLYWYRQAAGRGLQLLFYSVGIGQISSEVPQNLSASRPQDRQFILSSKKLLLSDSGFYLCAWDRQYTEAFFGQGTRLTVV.